A single TCR beta chain is shown here with its context. This CDR3 contains 15 residues. CDR1 is SNHLY and CDR2 is FYNNEI in the germline V gene. V was clipped by 6 bases and J by 4 bases; unmatched bases: 4. As processed by the authors: Amplification with reference gene primers provided the estimates of nucleated cell counts. This table comes from immunoSEQ multiplex PCR, and its TCRdb copy is limited to in-frame clones, with some not included. Clonal size and the V and J genes are those of that table, whereas D and trimming came from the DNA. The table includes around 230,000 clones, around 86% detected once. This record comes from a study of blood T cell repertoires in COVID-19.

V usage is TRBV2 and J usage is TRBJ2-3; 13 bases line up with TRBD2. The source is a middle-aged woman with acute COVID-19. Sequenced material: PBMCs or T cells enriched from blood (not recorded which). CDR3 DNA sequence: TGTGCCAGCAGGGGGACTAGCGGGAAGGCAGATACGCAGTATTTT. Protein sequence: CASRGTSGKADTQYF.